This paragraph covers one T cell receptor beta chain sequence. Antigen specificity is unknown. The data originate from a study of persistence of HIV-infected CD4 T cells. As for the study in general: A larger, less memory-rich fraction responded to anti-CD3/anti-CD28 beads than to antigen. Study-level findings and limits: TCR oligoclonality correlated with proviral oligoclonality in the same sorted populations.

This nonspecific control used anti-CD3/anti-CD28 bead stimulation of CD4+ T cells. Sorting selected CD4+ T cells upregulating both CD40 ligand and CD69. The libraries were made with immunoSEQ version 4 in survey mode. Template was genomic DNA at 7.5 to 10 ng/uL, with up to roughly 1 ug used per sample. Sequencing used immunoSEQ multiplex PCR; TCRdb keeps in-frame clones, though not all of them. The data show about 46,000 clones, 85% to 90% seen once. Trimming pared 4 bases from V and 2 bases from J, leaving 9 bases between. The CDR3 sequence is 13 residues long. Germline lookup yields CDR1 PRHDT and CDR2 FYEKMQ (reference sequence).

Sequencing used CD4+ T cells sorted from PBMCs after roughly 19-hour stimulation, obtained from a patient who received antiretroviral therapy. This clonotype was obtained from an adult woman with HIV who was CMV-seropositive. V and J are TRBV13 and TRBJ2-7, with D hard to call. CDR3 nucleotide sequence: TGTGCCAGCAGCTCATATCGGACCTACGAGCAGTACTTC. It codes for CASSSYRTYEQYF.